This T cell receptor (beta chain) originates from a study of T cell repertoires in cytomegalovirus infection. Turning to the study itself: It can be stated that public TCR beta signatures indicated CMV infection as well as a matching HLA type.

This clonotype has just a few counts. TCRdb itself ran the reads through MiXCR, one entry per CDR3 protein. This sample has 680,000 or so distinct CDR3 sequences, with 35% found just once. The TCR was taken from a human donor in good health (CMV status not recorded). Some clones in this sample may be carry-over from other donors' samples. The sample consisted of PBMCs.

The chain's CDR3 is CSAHEPGMNTEAFF. The CDR3, as DNA: TGCAGTGCCCACGAGCCAGGAATGAACACTGAAGCTTTCTTT. This chain connects TRBV20-1 to TRBJ1-1; D is undetermined. Germline-derived CDR1 and CDR2 are DFQATT and SNEGSKA (reference sequence). CDR3 length: 14 residues. With 6 bases removed from V and 0 bases from J, the gap between germline ends came to 14 bases.